The clone carrying this T cell receptor beta chain was counted many times. Its antigen is unknown. In germline, CDR1 is DFQATT, CDR2 SNEGSKA (reference sequence). The ends lost 2 bases at V and 11 bases at J; junction bases unmatched: 14. The CDR3 sequence is 15 residues long. The record originates from a study of early T cells in non-severe SARS-CoV-2 infection. Points from the study as a whole: Reliance on VDJdb matching favored anti-spike CD8 responses; private and CD4 specificities were missed.

Each cDNA molecule carried a unique molecular identifier. TCRdb reprocessed the 5' RACE reads via MiXCR and lists one record per CDR3 protein. The data show some 16,000 distinct CDR3 sequences, more than 5% seen once. This sequence originates from an adult who was a healthcare worker with PCR-confirmed SARS-CoV-2 infection or an uninfected control (not recorded which). The rearrangement joins TRBV20-1 to TRBJ1-1, with 10 bases fitting TRBD1. The sequencing sample was made of whole blood. This CDR3 reads CSARRLGQGIEGAFF. As DNA, the CDR3 is TGCAGTGCTAGAAGACTGGGACAGGGGATTGAAGGTGCTTTCTTT.